Sequencing of this T cell receptor beta chain was carried out in a study of T-cell reconstitution after alpha-beta-depleted transplantation in children. The CDR3 totals 12 residues. V lost 6 bases, J lost 4 bases, and 7 bases lay in between. Germline CDR1 reads ENHRY; CDR2 reads SYGVKD. This clonotype has a count of ten or more. The TCRbeta library incorporated unique molecular identifiers. Each CDR3 protein gets one entry after TCRdb re-called the PCR reads with MiXCR. The repertoire holds over 200,000 distinct CDR3 sequences, 9.5% to 13% seen once, with about 30% in the top ten. J is TRBJ2-1 and V is TRBV10-3; D possibly corresponds to TRBD1 (6 bases). The source of this sequence is a child less than two years old with acute myeloid leukemia, due to receive a stem cell transplant. The material was PBMCs, obtained before TCRalphabeta/CD19-depleted stem cell transplant. The CDR3 DNA reads TGTGCCATCAGGGACAGTTACAATGAGCAGTTCTTC. This sequence encodes CAIRDSYNEQFF.